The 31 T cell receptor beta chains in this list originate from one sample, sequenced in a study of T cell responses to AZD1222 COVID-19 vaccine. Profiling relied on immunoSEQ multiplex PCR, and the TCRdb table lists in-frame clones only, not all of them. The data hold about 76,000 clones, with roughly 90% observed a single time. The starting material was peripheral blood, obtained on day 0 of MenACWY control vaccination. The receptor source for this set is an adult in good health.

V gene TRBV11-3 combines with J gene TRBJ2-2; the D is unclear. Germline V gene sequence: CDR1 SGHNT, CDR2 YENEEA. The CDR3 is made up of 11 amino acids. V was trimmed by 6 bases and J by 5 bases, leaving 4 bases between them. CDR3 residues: CASSGTGELFF. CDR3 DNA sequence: TGTGCCAGCAGTGGGACCGGGGAGCTGTTTTTT.

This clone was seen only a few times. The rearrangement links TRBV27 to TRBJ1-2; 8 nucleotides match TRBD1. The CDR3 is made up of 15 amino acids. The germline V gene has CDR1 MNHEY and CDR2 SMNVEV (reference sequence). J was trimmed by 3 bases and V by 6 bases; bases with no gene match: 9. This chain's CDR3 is CASRFRQGPHYGYTF. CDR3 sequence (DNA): TGTGCCAGCAGGTTCCGACAGGGGCCCCACTATGGCTACACCTTC.

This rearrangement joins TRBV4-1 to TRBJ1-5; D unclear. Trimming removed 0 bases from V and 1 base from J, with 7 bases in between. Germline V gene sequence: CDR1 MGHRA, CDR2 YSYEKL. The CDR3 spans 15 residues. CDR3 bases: TGCGCCAGCAGCCAAGATTGGGAGAGCAATCAGCCCCAGCATTTT. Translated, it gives CASSQDWESNQPQHF.

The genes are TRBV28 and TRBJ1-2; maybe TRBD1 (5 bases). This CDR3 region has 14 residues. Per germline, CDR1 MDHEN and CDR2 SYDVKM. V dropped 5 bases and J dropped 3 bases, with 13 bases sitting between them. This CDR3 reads CASSLSRVHYGYTF. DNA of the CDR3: TGTGCCAGCAGTCTCAGCAGGGTTCACTATGGCTACACCTTC.

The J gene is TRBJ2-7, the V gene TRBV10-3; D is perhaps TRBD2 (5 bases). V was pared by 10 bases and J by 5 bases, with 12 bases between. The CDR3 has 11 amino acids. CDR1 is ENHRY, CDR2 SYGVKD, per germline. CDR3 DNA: TGTGCCACCGGGGTTAGGAACGAGCAGTACTTC. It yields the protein CATGVRNEQYF.

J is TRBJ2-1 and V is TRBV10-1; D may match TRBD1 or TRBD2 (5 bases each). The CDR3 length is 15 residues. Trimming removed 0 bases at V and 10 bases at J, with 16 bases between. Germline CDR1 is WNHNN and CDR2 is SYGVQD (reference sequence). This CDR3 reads CASSESGRYLSEQFF. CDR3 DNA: TGCGCCAGCAGTGAGTCGGGACGGTACCTGTCGGAGCAGTTCTTC.

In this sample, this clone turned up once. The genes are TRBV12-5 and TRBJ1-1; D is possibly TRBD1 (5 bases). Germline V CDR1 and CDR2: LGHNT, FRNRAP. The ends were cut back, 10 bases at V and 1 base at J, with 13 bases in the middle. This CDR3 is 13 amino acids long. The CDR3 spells CATSLTANTEAFF. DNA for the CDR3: TGTGCTACTAGCCTGACAGCGAACACTGAAGCTTTCTTT.

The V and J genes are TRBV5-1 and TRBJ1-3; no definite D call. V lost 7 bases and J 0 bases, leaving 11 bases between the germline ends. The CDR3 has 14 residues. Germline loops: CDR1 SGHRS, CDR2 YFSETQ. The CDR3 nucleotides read TGCGCCAGCTGCCGGGATAACTCTGGAAACACCATATATTTT. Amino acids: CASCRDNSGNTIYF.

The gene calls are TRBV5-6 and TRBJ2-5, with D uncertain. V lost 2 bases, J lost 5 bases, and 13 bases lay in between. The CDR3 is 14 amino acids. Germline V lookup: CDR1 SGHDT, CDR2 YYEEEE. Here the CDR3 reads CASSFVGVQETQYF. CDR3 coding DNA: TGTGCCAGCAGCTTTGTTGGGGTTCAGGAGACCCAGTACTTC.

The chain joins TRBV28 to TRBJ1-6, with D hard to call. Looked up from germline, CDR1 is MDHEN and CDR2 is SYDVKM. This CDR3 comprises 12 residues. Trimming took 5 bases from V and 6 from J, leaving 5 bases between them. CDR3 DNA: TGTGCCAGCAGTGACTCTAATTCACCCCTCCACTTT. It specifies CASSDSNSPLHF.

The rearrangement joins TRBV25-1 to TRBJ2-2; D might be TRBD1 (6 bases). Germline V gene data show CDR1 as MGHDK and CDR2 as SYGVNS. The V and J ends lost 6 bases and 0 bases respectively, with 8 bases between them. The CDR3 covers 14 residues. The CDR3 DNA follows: TGTGCCAGCAGACAGGGCCCGAACACCGGGGAGCTGTTTTTT. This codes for CASRQGPNTGELFF. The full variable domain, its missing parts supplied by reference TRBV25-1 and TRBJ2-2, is EADIYQTPRYLVIGTGKKITLECSQTMGHDKMYWYQQDPGMELHLIHYSYGVNSTEKGDLSSESTVSRIRTEHFPLTLESARPSHTSQYLCASRQGPNTGELFFGEGSRLTVL.

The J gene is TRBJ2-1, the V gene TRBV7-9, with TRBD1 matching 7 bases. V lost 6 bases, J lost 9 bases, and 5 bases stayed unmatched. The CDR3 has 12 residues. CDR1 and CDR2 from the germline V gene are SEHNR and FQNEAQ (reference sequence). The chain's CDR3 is CASRQTGSEQFF. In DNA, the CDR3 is TGTGCCAGCAGACAGACAGGGAGTGAGCAGTTCTTC.

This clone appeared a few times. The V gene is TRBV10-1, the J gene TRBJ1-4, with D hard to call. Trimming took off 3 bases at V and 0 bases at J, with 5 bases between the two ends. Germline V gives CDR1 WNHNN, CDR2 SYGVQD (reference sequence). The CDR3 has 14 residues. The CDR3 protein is CASSDASTNEKLFF. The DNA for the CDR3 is TGCGCCAGCAGTGATGCGTCAACTAATGAAAAACTGTTTTTT.

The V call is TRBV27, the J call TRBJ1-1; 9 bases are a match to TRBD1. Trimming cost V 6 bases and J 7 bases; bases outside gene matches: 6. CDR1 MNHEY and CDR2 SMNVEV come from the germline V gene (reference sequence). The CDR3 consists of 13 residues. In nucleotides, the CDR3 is TGTGCCAGCAGAGGGACAGGGAGGATTGAAGCTTTCTTT. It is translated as CASRGTGRIEAFF.

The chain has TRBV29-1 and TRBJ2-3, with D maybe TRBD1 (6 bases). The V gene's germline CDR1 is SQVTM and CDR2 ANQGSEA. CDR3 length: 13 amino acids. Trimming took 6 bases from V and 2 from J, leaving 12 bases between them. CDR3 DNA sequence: TGCAGCGTCTCCAGGGGACCCACAGATACGCAGTATTTT. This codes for CSVSRGPTDTQYF.

CDR3 sequence reads: CASSLMDREPLHF. CDR3 coding DNA: TGTGCCAGCAGCTTGATGGACAGGGAACCCCTCCACTTT. This chain uses TRBV5-4 with TRBJ1-6; 8 nucleotides align to TRBD1. Germline V gene data show CDR1 as SGHNT and CDR2 as YYREEE (reference sequence). With 1 base clipped from V and 12 bases from J, the junction kept 3 bases outside the gene matches. CDR3 length: 13 residues.

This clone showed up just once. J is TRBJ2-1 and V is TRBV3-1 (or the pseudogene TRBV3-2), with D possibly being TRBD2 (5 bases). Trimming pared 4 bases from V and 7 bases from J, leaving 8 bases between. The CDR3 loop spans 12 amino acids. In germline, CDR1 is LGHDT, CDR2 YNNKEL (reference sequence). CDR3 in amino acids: CASSPSWNEQFF. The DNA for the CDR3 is TGTGCCAGCAGCCCTAGCTGGAATGAGCAGTTCTTC.

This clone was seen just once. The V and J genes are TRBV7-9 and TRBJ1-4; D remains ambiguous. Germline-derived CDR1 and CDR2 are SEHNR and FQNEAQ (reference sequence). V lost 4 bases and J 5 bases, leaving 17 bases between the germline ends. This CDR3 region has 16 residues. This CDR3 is CASSSVPSGWNEKLFF. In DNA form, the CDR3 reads TGTGCCAGCAGCTCCGTCCCCTCTGGTTGGAATGAAAAACTGTTTTTT.

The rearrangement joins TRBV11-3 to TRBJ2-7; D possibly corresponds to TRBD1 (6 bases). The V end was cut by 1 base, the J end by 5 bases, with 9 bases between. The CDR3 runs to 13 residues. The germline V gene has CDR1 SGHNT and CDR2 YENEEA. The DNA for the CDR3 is TGTGCCAGCAGCTTAGGACAGGAGGACGAGCAGTACTTC. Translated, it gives CASSLGQEDEQYF.

The CDR3 sequence: CASSVGARDRTDTQYF. CDR3 coding DNA: TGTGCCAGCAGCGTAGGGGCTAGGGACCGCACAGATACGCAGTATTTT. The chain combines TRBV9 with TRBJ2-3, with D perhaps TRBD1 or TRBD2 (5 bases each). The CDR3 loop spans 16 amino acids. V shed 0 bases and J shed 1 base, with 12 bases lying between them. Per germline, CDR1 SGDLS and CDR2 YYNGEE.

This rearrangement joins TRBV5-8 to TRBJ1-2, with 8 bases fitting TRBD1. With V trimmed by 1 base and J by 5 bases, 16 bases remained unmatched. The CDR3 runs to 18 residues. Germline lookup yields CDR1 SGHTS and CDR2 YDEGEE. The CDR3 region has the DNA TGTGCCAGCAGCTTGTTCGTCGGAGCGGGGACAGGTCTTTATGGCTACACCTTC. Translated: CASSLFVGAGTGLYGYTF.

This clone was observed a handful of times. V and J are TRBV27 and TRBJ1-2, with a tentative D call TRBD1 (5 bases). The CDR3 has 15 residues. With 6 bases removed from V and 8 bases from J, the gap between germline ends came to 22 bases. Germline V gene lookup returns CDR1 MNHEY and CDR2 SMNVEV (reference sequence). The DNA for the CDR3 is TGTGCCAGCAGCCTGAACCGCGGCGTGGGGGTGGGCTACACCTTC. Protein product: CASSLNRGVGVGYTF.

CDR3 sequence (DNA): TGCGCCAGCAGCTTGCTCAGCTCTGGAAACACCATATATTTT. It translates to CASSLLSSGNTIYF. This chain connects TRBV5-1 to TRBJ1-3; no clear D. The V gene lost 1 base and the J gene lost 0 bases, with 5 bases spanning the gap. The CDR3 has 14 amino acids. The germline V gene has CDR1 SGHRS and CDR2 YFSETQ.

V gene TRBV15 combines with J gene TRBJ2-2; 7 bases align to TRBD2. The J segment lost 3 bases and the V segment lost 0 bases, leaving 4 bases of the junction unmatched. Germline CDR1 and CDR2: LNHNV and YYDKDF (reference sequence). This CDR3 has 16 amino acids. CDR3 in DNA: TGTGCCACCAGCAGAGATAGCGGGTCCTACACCGGGGAGCTGTTTTTT. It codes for CATSRDSGSYTGELFF.

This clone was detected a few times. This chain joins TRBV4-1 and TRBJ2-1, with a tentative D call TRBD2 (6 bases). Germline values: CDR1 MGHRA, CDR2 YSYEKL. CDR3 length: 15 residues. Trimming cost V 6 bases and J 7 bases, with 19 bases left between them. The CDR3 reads CASRHLTGTLNEQFF. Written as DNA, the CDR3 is TGCGCCAGCAGGCACCTGACCGGGACTCTGAATGAGCAGTTCTTC.

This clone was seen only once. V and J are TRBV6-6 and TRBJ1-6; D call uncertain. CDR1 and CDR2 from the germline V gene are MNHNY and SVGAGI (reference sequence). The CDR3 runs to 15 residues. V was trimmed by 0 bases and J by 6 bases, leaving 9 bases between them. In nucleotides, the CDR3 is TGTGCCAGCAGTTACTCGATAGGGTCTAATTCACCCCTCCACTTT. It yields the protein CASSYSIGSNSPLHF.

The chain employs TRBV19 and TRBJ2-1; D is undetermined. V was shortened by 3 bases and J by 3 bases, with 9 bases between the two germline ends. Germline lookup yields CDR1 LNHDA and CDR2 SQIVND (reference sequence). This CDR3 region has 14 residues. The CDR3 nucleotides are TGTGCCAGTAGTATGAATGAGTTCTACAATGAGCAGTTCTTC. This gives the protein CASSMNEFYNEQFF.

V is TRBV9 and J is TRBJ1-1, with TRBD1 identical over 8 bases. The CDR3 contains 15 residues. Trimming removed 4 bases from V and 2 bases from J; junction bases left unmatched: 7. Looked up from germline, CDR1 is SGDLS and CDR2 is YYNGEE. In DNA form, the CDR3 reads TGTGCCAGCAGCCCCGGGACAGGCTATAACACTGAAGCTTTCTTT. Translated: CASSPGTGYNTEAFF.

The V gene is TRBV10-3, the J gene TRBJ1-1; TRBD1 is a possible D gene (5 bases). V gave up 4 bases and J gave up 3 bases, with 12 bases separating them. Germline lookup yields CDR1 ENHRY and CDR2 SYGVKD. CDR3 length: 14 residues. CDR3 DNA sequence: TGTGCCATCAGTGTGGGGGGGGAGTACACTGAAGCTTTCTTT. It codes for CAISVGGEYTEAFF.

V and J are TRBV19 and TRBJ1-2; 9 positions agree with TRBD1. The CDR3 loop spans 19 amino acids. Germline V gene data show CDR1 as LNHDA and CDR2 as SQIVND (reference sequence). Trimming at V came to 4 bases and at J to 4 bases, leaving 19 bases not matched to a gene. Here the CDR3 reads CASSNLRGTGFYGRYGYTF. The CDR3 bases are TGTGCCAGTAGTAACCTGAGGGGGACAGGGTTCTATGGACGCTATGGCTACACCTTC.

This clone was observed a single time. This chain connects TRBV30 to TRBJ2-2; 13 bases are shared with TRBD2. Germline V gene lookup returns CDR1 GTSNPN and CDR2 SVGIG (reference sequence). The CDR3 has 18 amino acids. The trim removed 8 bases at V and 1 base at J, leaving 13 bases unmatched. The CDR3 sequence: CAGSRTSGSYWNTGELFF. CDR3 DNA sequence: TGTGCCGGTTCCCGGACTAGCGGGAGTTATTGGAACACCGGGGAGCTGTTTTTT. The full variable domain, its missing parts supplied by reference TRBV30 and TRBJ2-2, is SQTIHQWPATLVQPVGSPLSLECTVEGTSNPNLYWYRQAAGRGLQLLFYSVGIGQISSEVPQNLSASRPQDRQFILSSKKLLLSDSGFYLCAGSRTSGSYWNTGELFFGEGSRLTVL.